These T cell receptor beta chains were read from a single sample in a study of beta chain features in type 1 diabetes. TCRdb keeps only in-frame clones here, not all; method: immunoSEQ multiplex PCR. The table includes about 300,000 clones, approximately 15% detected once. Sequenced material: naive CD4+ T cells from blood. All receptors come from a woman younger than 35 with type 1 diabetes. The CDR3 runs from the conserved cysteine through the conserved F or W. D genes are given only for firm matches. Only some rows state a clone size, as once, few, many or a class for expanded clones.

V	J	size	D	DNA	CDR3
TRBV7-9	TRBJ1-2	NA	NA	TGTGCCAGCAGCTTAGCGCGGGAAGTGAGCTATGGCTACACCTTC	CASSLAREVSYGYTF
TRBV7-9	TRBJ2-7	NA	TRBD1	TGTGCCAGCAGCTTAGTCCCGACAGGGTCTAAAGAGCAGTACTTC	CASSLVPTGSKEQYF
TRBV5-6	TRBJ1-2	NA	NA	TGTGCCAGCAGCTTGGGTCACAGGAGCAACTATGGCTACACCTTC	CASSLGHRSNYGYTF
TRBV7-2	TRBJ1-2	few	TRBD1	TGTGCCAGCAGCTTAGGGGACAGGGGGAATGGCTACACCTTC	CASSLGDRGNGYTF
TRBV19	TRBJ2-4	few	TRBD1	TGTGCCAGTCGAGACAGGGGGCAAGTACTAGCCAAAAACATTCAGTACTTC	CASRDRGQVLAKNIQYF
TRBV5-1	TRBJ2-5	NA	TRBD2	TGCGCCAGCACAGGGGCGGGAGGGCGAAGTGAGACCCAGTACTTC	CASTGAGGRSETQYF
TRBV5-1	TRBJ2-3	NA	TRBD2	TGCGCCAGCAGCTTGGCCGAACTAGCGGGAGTAGGTACGCAGTATTTT	CASSLAELAGVGTQYF
TRBV30	TRBJ1-1	few	NA	TGTGCCTCCGGGGACTTTGTGAACACTGAAGCTTTCTTT	CASGDFVNTEAFF
TRBV30	TRBJ2-5	few	TRBD1	TGTGCCTGGAGTGACAGGGGGCAAGAGACCCAGTACTTC	CAWSDRGQETQYF
TRBV11-2	TRBJ2-1	few	NA	TGTGCCAGCAGCTGGGCCACAGGGAGCTCCTACAATGAGCAGTTCTTC	CASSWATGSSYNEQFF
TRBV5-4	TRBJ2-7	NA	TRBD2	TGTGCCAGCAGCCTAGCGGTCTTGGTAGACGAGCAGTACTTC	CASSLAVLVDEQYF
TRBV7-2	TRBJ2-2	few	NA	TGTGCCAGCAGCTTAGTGGTTCCCCAGTGGGAGCTGTTTTTT	CASSLVVPQWELFF
TRBV25-1	TRBJ2-7	few	NA	TGTGCCAGCAGCGGGAGCCCGACCTACGAGCAGTACTTC	CASSGSPTYEQYF
TRBV4-3	TRBJ2-1	few	NA	TGCGCCAGCAGCGTTGTTAGCGGAGGCTCCTACAATGAGCAGTTCTTC	CASSVVSGGSYNEQFF
TRBV28	TRBJ1-2	NA	NA	TGTGCCAGCACCATTTCAGGGATTTACTATGGCTACACCTTC	CASTISGIYYGYTF
TRBV15	TRBJ1-4	few	TRBD1	TGTGCCACCAGCAGGGACAGGGGTAATGAAAAACTGTTTTTT	CATSRDRGNEKLFF
TRBV5-1	TRBJ2-4	NA	TRBD2	TGCGCCAGCAGCTTGGGGGGGACTAGCGGAGCCAAAAACATTCAGTACTTC	CASSLGGTSGAKNIQYF
TRBV7-2	TRBJ2-5	few	NA	TGTGCCACCGCGGAGGGCCAAGAGACCCAGTACTTC	CATAEGQETQYF
TRBV30	TRBJ1-1	NA	TRBD1	TGTGCCTGGGGAGTGGACAGGGCGTCTGAAGCTTTCTTT	CAWGVDRASEAFF
TRBV9	TRBJ2-1	NA	TRBD1	TGTGCCAGCAGCGTCGGGACAGGGACCTACAATGAGCAGTTCTTC	CASSVGTGTYNEQFF
TRBV5-4	TRBJ2-1	few	TRBD2	TGTGCCAGCAGCCGCGGGACTAACAGAATAAGCGATGAGCAGTTCTTC	CASSRGTNRISDEQFF
TRBV19	TRBJ2-1	few	TRBD1	TGTGCCAGTAGTAATGGACAGGGAGCAAGGGGGCAGTTCTTC	CASSNGQGARGQFF
TRBV18	TRBJ2-1	few	TRBD2	TGTGCCAGCTCACCACCGGGCGCGGGAGGGCCCGCCCCGGTTGAGCAGTTCTTC	CASSPPGAGGPAPVEQFF
TRBV5-1	TRBJ2-2	few	NA	TGCGCCAGCAGCTTGGACGGGGGCGGGGAGCTGTTTTTT	CASSLDGGGELFF
TRBV30	TRBJ1-1	NA	TRBD1	TGTGCCTGGAGTCCCGACAGGGGCACTGAAGCTTTCTTT	CAWSPDRGTEAFF
TRBV5-4	TRBJ2-7	few	TRBD2	TGTGCCAGCAGCTCCGGGACTAGGGGTTACGAGCAGTACTTC	CASSSGTRGYEQYF
TRBV5-1	TRBJ2-2	NA	TRBD1	TGCGCCAGCAGGACGACAGGGCTGGACACCGGGGAGCTGTTTTTT	CASRTTGLDTGELFF
TRBV28	TRBJ2-1	few	NA	TGTGCCAGCAAGATTGGGGGGAGCGGACTTTACAATGAGCAGTTCTTC	CASKIGGSGLYNEQFF
TRBV30	TRBJ1-2	few	TRBD1	TGTGCCTGGAGCGAACAGGGGAACTATGGCTACACCTTC	CAWSEQGNYGYTF
TRBV15	TRBJ2-5	NA	TRBD2	TGTGCCACCAGCAGAGGTCAGCGGGAGAAAGAGACCCAGTACTTC	CATSRGQREKETQYF
TRBV30	TRBJ2-2	few	TRBD2	TGTGCCTGGGATCGTGTCAAGCGGGAGGGGAACACCGGGGAGCTGTTTTTT	CAWDRVKREGNTGELFF
TRBV27	TRBJ2-3	NA	NA	TGTGCCAGCAGCGGGAGAATCCCAGATACGCAGTATTTT	CASSGRIPDTQYF
TRBV4-3	TRBJ1-2	few	TRBD1	TGCGCCAGCAGCCCAGGGGGTGGGCGGTATGGCTACACCTTC	CASSPGGGRYGYTF
TRBV7-9	TRBJ2-3	few	TRBD2	TGTGCCAGCGGCCCCCGGGGGACTAGCCATGCAGATACGCAGTATTTT	CASGPRGTSHADTQYF
TRBV11-2	TRBJ2-7	few	TRBD2	TGTGCCAGCAGCTTCCGGAGCGGGAGATCATACGAGCAGTACTTC	CASSFRSGRSYEQYF
TRBV15	TRBJ1-2	NA	NA	TGTGCCACCAGCAGAGAAAAACAGGGTTTCAGCACAGGCTACACCTTC	CATSREKQGFSTGYTF
TRBV7-2	TRBJ2-5	few	NA	TGTGCCAGCAGCTTAATGGCGGGGTTGGAGACCCAGTACTTC	CASSLMAGLETQYF
TRBV7-9	TRBJ2-7	few	TRBD1	TGTGCCAGCAGCCTTGGACAGGGGGTCTACGAGCAGTACTTC	CASSLGQGVYEQYF
TRBV9	TRBJ2-7	few	TRBD1	TGTGCCAGCAGCGCCCACGGACAGGACTCCTACGAGCAGTACTTC	CASSAHGQDSYEQYF
TRBV28	TRBJ1-5	NA	NA	TGTGCCAGCAGTTTATCGACAGGAAGCAATCAGCCCCAGCATTTT	CASSLSTGSNQPQHF
TRBV2	TRBJ2-1	NA	TRBD1	TGTGCCACCGAACGGGACAGGCCCTCCAATGAGCAGTTCTTC	CATERDRPSNEQFF